The 4 T cell receptor beta chains in this list originate from one sample, sequenced in a study of T cell responses to AZD1222 COVID-19 vaccine. Sequencing used immunoSEQ multiplex PCR; TCRdb keeps in-frame clones, though not all of them. There are roughly 120,000 clones in the sample; roughly 87% occur only once, and approximately 9.2% lies in the top ten. The specimen comprised peripheral blood, sampled on day 0 of AZD1222 vaccination. These receptors were taken from an adult in good health.

This chain links TRBV3-1 (or the pseudogene TRBV3-2) with TRBJ2-7, with TRBD1 matching 8 bases. CDR3 length equals 14 residues. Unmatched junction bases numbered 8, after V lost 4 bases and J lost 6 bases. Germline lookup yields CDR1 LGHDT and CDR2 YNNKEL (reference sequence). This CDR3 is CASSPLAQGGEQYF. The CDR3 DNA is TGTGCCAGCAGCCCCCTCGCACAGGGGGGCGAGCAGTACTTC.

The count of this clone is one. V and J are TRBV7-9 and TRBJ1-3, with TRBD1 matching over 7 bases. V lost 5 bases and J lost 2; bases outside the gene matches: 9. The CDR3 totals 16 residues. From germline, CDR1 is SEHNR and CDR2 FQNEAQ (reference sequence). The CDR3: CASSPGQPEAGNTIYF. As DNA, the CDR3 is TGTGCCAGCAGCCCGGGACAGCCTGAGGCTGGAAACACCATATATTTT.

The chain joins TRBV5-6 to TRBJ2-7; possibly TRBD1 or TRBD2 for D (5 bases each). Germline V lookup: CDR1 SGHDT, CDR2 YYEEEE. This CDR3 is 14 amino acids long. Between the trimmed V and J ends, which lost 0 bases and 5 bases, there was a span of 12 bases. The CDR3 region has the DNA TGTGCCAGCAGCTTGGGAGGGGCTTCGGACGAGCAGTACTTC. Its protein product is CASSLGGASDEQYF.

V usage is TRBV7-9 and J usage is TRBJ2-3; TRBD2 is a possible D gene (6 bases). This CDR3 has 15 amino acids. Germline values: CDR1 SEHNR, CDR2 FQNEAQ (reference sequence). Trimming left V 8 bases short and J 6 bases short, with 21 bases between. CDR3 nucleotides: TGTGCCAGCGAGGGGAGCGGGTCGGACCTGGATACGCAGTATTTT. Its protein product is CASEGSGSDLDTQYF. Filled out from reference TRBV7-9 and TRBJ2-3, the complete variable domain reads DTGVSQNPRHKITKRGQNVTFRCDPISEHNRLYWYRQTLGQGPEFLTYFQNEAQLEKSRLLSDRFSAERPKGSFSTLEIQRTEQGDSAMYLCASEGSGSDLDTQYFGPGTRLTVL.